This T cell receptor beta chain is drawn from a study of STAT5B mutations in CD4+ large granular lymphocyte leukemia (dated by TCRdb to 2021 to 2024). Broadly, across the study: Among healthy controls, the CDR3 'QG' motif was associated with a particular HLA allele. TCRbeta repertoires of CD4+ T-cell large granular lymphocyte leukemia patients were compared with those of healthy blood donors. Flow cytometry on FACSCanto II or FACSVerse showed that the purified fractions were more than 95% pure among lymphocytes.

Buffy coats from roughly 40 blood donors, supplied by the Finnish Red Cross blood service, were used as healthy controls. All TCR-sequenced material derived from peripheral blood: patient blood samples and healthy donor buffy coats. Peripheral blood mononuclear cells were isolated by Ficoll-Hypaque gradient centrifugation. CD4+ cells were magnetically purified from the buffy coats of healthy controls. Genomic DNA was extracted using the Gentra Puregene Cell and Tissue kit, and a Qubit 2.0 fluorometer was used to quantify it. A remark on this clone: Its antigen remains unidentified. No much larger clonotype is one base removed from it; base qualities were not supplied.

The immunoSEQ assay at survey resolution was used to sequence TCRbeta rearrangements from genomic DNA. For the original study's pipeline: In the TCR sequencing data, the lowest productive clonotype frequency that could be detected was 2.59 x 10-5. Only productive TCRbeta rearrangements, meaning sequences that were complete and in-frame, were kept for the analyses. Simpson clonality, calculated in the immunoSEQ Analyzer version 3.0, was used as the measure of sample clonality. Based on frequency, clones were grouped as very rare, small, medium, large (1-20%) or hyperexpanded (>20%). Generation probabilities were estimated with OLGA 1.2.3, V-gene circos plots were generated with VDJtools, specificities were searched for in VDJdb, and CDR3 motifs were identified with GLIPH. TCRdb holds this immuneACCESS table with in-frame rearrangements only. Some clones are missing; in checked studies, unresolved V genes explain under half, and the rest has no known cause. D and trimming were read from the DNA, whereas the V and J calls and clone size are those reported in that table. This sample holds around 43,000 clones; about 86% were observed only once. The ten biggest clones cover around 2.6% of the sample.

CDR1 and CDR2 were assigned from the germline V gene as MDHEN and SYDVKM. The CDR3, from cysteine to phenylalanine, totals 14 residues. CDR3 DNA only is kept here, 42 bases in frame from base 1. Deletion took 6 bases off V and 4 bases off J, with a span of 12 bases between the germline ends. Overall study results and their limits: The data were not HLA-matched, and the relatively small sample size could explain the higher clonality seen in CD4+ compared with CD8+ T-LGLL. Compared with healthy CD4+ repertoires, CD4-sorted patient repertoires appeared more clonal, and this difference remained even after the putative leukemic clones were removed. The main leukemic clonotypes were found to be private to each patient, although around 25% of the main leukemic clonotypes were detected at low frequency in the non-leukemic repertoires of other patients. Enrichment of TRBV06-family usage was observed among the top patient clones (8/27) relative to healthy controls (2/35).

The chain is assembled from TRBV28 and TRBJ1-4; a weak D assignment points to TRBD1 (6 bases agree). The source is a human donor in good health. Source material: CD4+ T cells from blood buffy coats. The DNA sequence is as follows: TGTGCCAGCAGGTCGGGACACCGTAATGAAAAACTGTTTTTT. Translation gives CASRSGHRNEKLFF.